This T cell receptor beta chain was documented in a study of shared clonotypes between healthy human individuals. The wider study: Per donor, CD8 memory used one plate, CD8 naive used two, CD4 memory used three and CD4 naive used three.

Study findings and constraints: Naive subsets usually exceeded memory subsets in estimated richness. For naive CD4 cells, roughly 4.8% of clonotypes were shared across a handful of donors. The sole specimen, blood, was sampled, and tissue repertoires likely differ.

The naive CD8 population came from CD45RO-negative cells selected for CCR7, without terminally differentiated effector memory CD45RA+ cells. Remarks on this clone: Its target is unknown.

There are 13 residues in the CDR3. V was shortened by 6 bases and J by 0 bases, with 9 bases between the two germline ends. Per germline, CDR1 MNHEY and CDR2 SMNVEV (reference sequence). Profiling relied on immunoSEQ multiplex PCR, and the TCRdb table lists in-frame clones only, not all of them. Of roughly 1,800,000 clones detected, about 95% appear once; the ten largest clones hold less than 1.5%. Specimen: naive CD8+ T cells sorted from blood. This rearrangement joins TRBV27 to TRBJ2-7; no clear D gene. The sequence was obtained from a man aged 18 to 35 in good health. CDR3 DNA: TGTGCCAGCAGAAGCATCAGCTCCTACGAGCAGTACTTC. Its protein is CASRSISSYEQYF.